This T cell receptor (beta chain) comes out of a study of blood T cells in healthy people across ages. Overall study results and limits: TCR beta diversity, measured per million T cells, fell in a roughly linear way with age.

Regarding this clonotype: The target antigen is unknown.

The study isolated at least 6 million PBMCs from each sample. V lost 2 bases, J lost 6 bases, and 11 bases lay in between. Germline V gene data show CDR1 as LGHDT and CDR2 as YNNKEL (reference sequence). This CDR3 spans 14 amino acids. Sample-barcoded 5' priming and a J-beta primer mix drove a second PCR of about 6 to 11 cycles. TCRdb called the 5' RACE reads again in MiXCR, with one record for every CDR3 protein. The table includes over 600,000 distinct CDR3 sequences, 35% to 50% detected once. Input material: blood. This chain connects TRBV3-1 to TRBJ2-1, with a weak D call TRBD2 (7 bases). This TCR came from a man older than 75 in good health. The CDR3 here is CASSQRGGFNEQFF. As DNA, the CDR3 is TGTGCCAGCAGCCAAAGGGGGGGCTTCAATGAGCAGTTCTTC.